What follows are 27 T cell receptor beta chains derived from one specimen sequenced in a study of OX40 agonist ivuxolimab in advanced cancers. To prepare the library, the immunoSEQ multiplex PCR assay was applied. TCRdb holds this immuneACCESS table with in-frame rearrangements only. Some clones are missing; in checked studies, unresolved V genes explain under half, and the rest has no known cause. Present in this sample are over 25,000 clones, 65% to 90% of which were seen just once. About 30% of the sample comes from the top ten. The sequenced sample was CD4+ or CD8+ T cells sorted from blood, obtained in a trial of the OX40 agonist ivuxolimab. The receptors were sampled from an adult with an advanced solid tumor such as melanoma, head and neck, liver or kidney cancer.

The V gene is TRBV27, the J gene TRBJ2-7; 9 positions match TRBD1. Per germline, CDR1 MNHEY and CDR2 SMNVEV (reference sequence). This CDR3 has 15 residues. J gave up 4 bases and V 3 bases, and 7 bases lay outside the gene matches. The DNA of the CDR3 is TGTGCCAGCAGTTTTTTCGGGACAGGGTTTTACGAGCAGTACTTC. Its translation: CASSFFGTGFYEQYF.

The rearrangement links TRBV7-9 to TRBJ2-3, with 15 bases identical to TRBD2. CDR1 is SEHNR, CDR2 FQNEAQ, per germline (reference sequence). V lost 5 bases, J lost 4 bases, and 4 bases stayed unmatched. The CDR3 loop spans 16 amino acids. CDR3 sequence (DNA): TGTGCCAGCAGCCCCTGGACTAGCGGGGGGGCAGATACGCAGTATTTT. Its translation is CASSPWTSGGADTQYF. The full variable domain, in which reference TRBV7-9 and TRBJ2-3 provide the parts outside the CDR3, is DTGVSQNPRHKITKRGQNVTFRCDPISEHNRLYWYRQTLGQGPEFLTYFQNEAQLEKSRLLSDRFSAERPKGSFSTLEIQRTEQGDSAMYLCASSPWTSGGADTQYFGPGTRLTVL.

V and J are TRBV29-1 and TRBJ2-7; no clear D gene. CDR3 size: 11 residues. Germline CDR1 is SQVTM and CDR2 is ANQGSEA. Trimming took 4 bases from V and 2 from J, leaving 6 bases between them. The CDR3 here is CSVGSPYEQYF. CDR3 nucleotide sequence: TGCAGCGTTGGTAGTCCCTACGAGCAGTACTTC.

For the CDR3, the DNA is TGCGCCAGCAGCCAGGGACAGACCTACGAGCAGTACTTC. Encoded protein: CASSQGQTYEQYF. This chain uses TRBV4-1 with TRBJ2-7, with TRBD1 matching over 7 bases. V was pared by 3 bases and J by 2 bases, with 1 base of the junction left unmatched. Germline V lookup: CDR1 MGHRA, CDR2 YSYEKL. CDR3 length equals 13 residues.

The V and J genes are TRBV5-6 and TRBJ2-1; the match to TRBD2 covers 10 bases. The V gene's germline CDR1 is SGHDT and CDR2 YYEEEE. With V trimmed by 0 bases and J by 8 bases, 5 bases remained unmatched. The CDR3 length is 15 residues. DNA for the CDR3: TGTGCCAGCAGCTTGGATAGCGGGAGGCTTTATGAGCAGTTCTTC. Translating gives CASSLDSGRLYEQFF.

This chain links TRBV13 with TRBJ2-5, with D hard to call. Germline CDR1 PRHDT, CDR2 FYEKMQ (reference sequence). V lost 0 bases and J lost 4, with 9 bases in between. This CDR3 is 14 amino acids long. CDR3 protein: CASSLGDNAETQYF. The CDR3 bases are TGTGCCAGCAGCTTAGGAGATAATGCAGAGACCCAGTACTTC. The full variable domain, its missing parts supplied by reference TRBV13 and TRBJ2-5, is AAGVIQSPRHLIKEKRETATLKCYPIPRHDTVYWYQQGPGQDPQFLISFYEKMQSDKGSIPDRFSAQQFSDYHSELNMSSLELGDSALYFCASSLGDNAETQYFGPGTRLLVL.

The chain recombines TRBV28 with TRBJ1-5, with a weak D call TRBD1 (6 bases). V gave up 6 bases and J gave up 7 bases, with 22 bases separating them. There are 16 residues in the CDR3. Per the germline V gene, CDR1 is MDHEN and CDR2 is SYDVKM. The CDR3 spells CASRGDYGGRRQPQHF. The CDR3 nucleotides are TGTGCCAGCAGGGGTGATTACGGGGGGCGCAGGCAGCCCCAGCATTTT.

V and J are TRBV11-2 and TRBJ2-3, with D maybe TRBD1 (5 bases). CDR1 is SGHAT and CDR2 is FQNNGV in the germline V gene. CDR3 length: 14 amino acids. Between the trimmed V and J ends, which lost 1 base and 6 bases, there was a span of 11 bases. This CDR3 is CASSLASGRDTQYF. DNA of the CDR3: TGTGCCAGCAGCTTAGCCTCAGGGCGGGATACGCAGTATTTT.

The count of this clone is one. The genes are TRBV6-1 and TRBJ2-5; D tentatively reads TRBD1 or TRBD2 (5 bases each). CDR1 is MNHNS and CDR2 is SASEGT in the germline V gene. V was shortened by 2 bases and J by 4 bases, with 14 bases between the two germline ends. This CDR3 comprises 15 residues. Written as DNA, the CDR3 is TGTGCCAGCAGTGAATGGGACGTGGGAGCAGAGACCCAGTACTTC. Amino acids: CASSEWDVGAETQYF.

The gene calls are TRBV9 and TRBJ2-1; TRBD1 agrees at 9 bases. The J segment lost 8 bases and the V segment lost 0 bases, leaving 6 bases of the junction unmatched. The CDR3 totals 15 residues. CDR1 is SGDLS, CDR2 YYNGEE, per germline. The chain's CDR3 is CASSVDGTGWDEQFF. In DNA form, the CDR3 reads TGTGCCAGCAGCGTAGATGGGACAGGGTGGGATGAGCAGTTCTTC. Together with reference TRBV9 and TRBJ2-1, the CDR3 gives the full variable domain: DSGVTQTPKHLITATGQRVTLRCSPRSGDLSVYWYQQSLDQGLQFLIQYYNGEERAKGNILERFSAQQFPDLHSELNLSSLELGDSALYFCASSVDGTGWDEQFFGPGTRLTVL.

This sequence joins TRBV2 and TRBJ2-5; no definite D call. CDR3 length: 15 residues. Germline loops: CDR1 SNHLY, CDR2 FYNNEI. V gave up 2 bases and J gave up 0 bases, with 10 bases separating them. CDR3 sequence: CASSEHSRNQETQYF. The CDR3 coding sequence is TGTGCCAGCAGTGAACACTCGCGGAACCAAGAGACCCAGTACTTC.

This chain links TRBV6-5 with TRBJ2-3; 13 positions match TRBD2. This CDR3 has 16 residues. V shed 3 bases, J shed 4 bases, and the junction held 4 bases outside the gene matches. From germline, CDR1 is MNHEY and CDR2 SVGAGI. DNA for the CDR3: TGTGCCAGCAGTTATGGACTAGCGGGAGCCTCAGATACGCAGTATTTT. Encoded protein: CASSYGLAGASDTQYF.

This clone was detected a few times. V gene TRBV6-6 combines with J gene TRBJ2-1; the match to TRBD2 covers 7 bases. The CDR3 contains 16 residues. The germline V gene encodes CDR1 MNHNY and CDR2 SVGAGI (reference sequence). The ends lost 5 bases at V and 4 bases at J; junction bases unmatched: 11. The CDR3 loop reads CASSQSGVAGYNEQFF. In DNA, the CDR3 is TGTGCCAGCAGTCAATCCGGGGTAGCGGGTTACAATGAGCAGTTCTTC.

V gene TRBV6-5 combines with J gene TRBJ1-1; D is unclear. This CDR3 is 13 amino acids long. Trimming took 5 bases from V and 4 from J, leaving 11 bases between them. In germline, CDR1 is MNHEY, CDR2 SVGAGI. The CDR3 region is CASSAGSFTEAFF. In DNA, the CDR3 is TGTGCCAGCAGTGCGGGGAGCTTCACTGAAGCTTTCTTT.

The chain links TRBV11-2 to TRBJ1-2; 10 bases match TRBD1. The CDR3 is 15 residues long. V lost 2 bases and J lost 3; bases outside the gene matches: 3. CDR1 is SGHAT and CDR2 is FQNNGV in the germline V gene. The CDR3 coding sequence is TGTGCCAGCAGCTTAATCGGACAGGGGGACTATGGCTACACCTTC. Translating it yields CASSLIGQGDYGYTF.

The chain recombines TRBV19 with TRBJ1-2, with a possible D match to TRBD1 (5 bases). The CDR3 has 14 residues. Per the germline V gene, CDR1 is LNHDA and CDR2 is SQIVND (reference sequence). Trimming shortened V by 4 bases and J by 8 bases, and 17 bases separated the two germline ends. The CDR3 spells CASSTIQEHPGYTF. The CDR3 DNA reads as TGTGCCAGTAGTACGATACAGGAGCACCCCGGCTACACCTTC.

This clone was observed once. The DNA for the CDR3 is TGTGCCAGCAACTACTTCACAGATACGCAGTATTTT. Its translation is CASNYFTDTQYF. The chain uses TRBV28 and TRBJ2-3; no definite D call. Per the germline V gene, CDR1 is MDHEN and CDR2 is SYDVKM. The V end was cut by 7 bases, the J end by 2 bases, with 7 bases between. CDR3 size: 12 residues.

The chain has TRBV6-5 and TRBJ1-1; D remains unclear. There are 13 residues in the CDR3. V was clipped by 4 bases and J by 0 bases, with 6 bases between them. Looked up from germline, CDR1 is MNHEY and CDR2 is SVGAGI. The CDR3 loop reads CASSSTLNTEAFF. CDR3 sequence (DNA): TGTGCCAGCAGTTCCACACTGAACACTGAAGCTTTCTTT.

The chain couples TRBV28 to TRBJ1-1; 12 nucleotides line up with TRBD1. The germline V gene has CDR1 MDHEN and CDR2 SYDVKM. The trim removed 2 bases at V and 4 bases at J, leaving 23 bases unmatched. The CDR3 totals 22 residues. The CDR3 DNA sequence: TGTGCCAGCAGTTTAACTGCCCTCATAGTTCGGGGACAGGGGGCTATGGGCACTGAAGCTTTCTTT. It is translated as CASSLTALIVRGQGAMGTEAFF.

The chain combines TRBV4-1 with TRBJ2-7, with 7 bases lining up with TRBD2. Germline V gene data show CDR1 as MGHRA and CDR2 as YSYEKL. There are 15 residues in the CDR3. V gave up 0 bases and J gave up 4 bases; unmatched junction bases: 6. The CDR3 DNA is TGCGCCAGCAGCCAAGATCAGTCGGGGGGATACGAGCAGTACTTC. Residues: CASSQDQSGGYEQYF.

The V gene is TRBV9, the J gene TRBJ2-7; D might be TRBD2 (6 bases). Germline V gene sequence: CDR1 SGDLS, CDR2 YYNGEE. The V gene lost 0 bases and the J gene lost 1 base, with 11 bases spanning the gap. The CDR3 is made up of 15 amino acids. The CDR3 here is CASSVDGGLSYEQYF. CDR3 bases: TGTGCCAGCAGCGTAGATGGGGGGTTATCCTACGAGCAGTACTTC.

J is TRBJ2-5 and V is TRBV14; D may be TRBD2 (6 bases). The V end lost 1 base, the J end lost 5 bases, and 8 bases lay between the germline ends. CDR1 is SGHDN, CDR2 FVKESK, per germline. This CDR3 is 13 amino acids long. CDR3 DNA sequence: TGTGCCAGCAGCCAAGGACTAGTGGAGACCCAGTACTTC. Protein: CASSQGLVETQYF.

The chain couples TRBV21-1 to TRBJ2-2; the D call TRBD2 from the table was never checked on the DNA. TRBV21-1 is shown as a pseudogene. CDR3 length: 16 amino acids. The CDR3 region is CASSKQRGTVTGELFF. CDR3 DNA sequence: TGTGCCAGCAGCAAACAGCGGGGGACCGTCACCGGGGAGCTGTTTTTT.

The chain uses TRBV13 and TRBJ2-1, with a possible D match to TRBD2 (5 bases). Deletions cut 4 bases from V and 5 bases from J, with 15 bases between. Germline V lookup: CDR1 PRHDT, CDR2 FYEKMQ (reference sequence). The CDR3 covers 15 residues. The CDR3 spells CASSCRTGPNNEQFF. The CDR3 DNA reads TGTGCCAGCAGCTGCCGGACTGGACCCAACAATGAGCAGTTCTTC. The full variable domain, with the rest looked up from reference TRBV13 and TRBJ2-1, is AAGVIQSPRHLIKEKRETATLKCYPIPRHDTVYWYQQGPGQDPQFLISFYEKMQSDKGSIPDRFSAQQFSDYHSELNMSSLELGDSALYFCASSCRTGPNNEQFFGPGTRLTVL.

The chain links TRBV27 to TRBJ2-2, with TRBD1 as a possible D gene (5 bases). Trimming took off 3 bases at V and 0 bases at J, with 8 bases between the two ends. The CDR3 length is 15 residues. Germline lookup yields CDR1 MNHEY and CDR2 SMNVEV (reference sequence). The CDR3 DNA reads TGTGCCAGCAGTTTCAGGGTATCGAACACCGGGGAGCTGTTTTTT. It yields the protein CASSFRVSNTGELFF.

Remarks on this clone: The junction and the germline gene differ at one end; a read error may be behind it. The chain employs TRBV11-3 and TRBJ2-3; D is undetermined. The CDR3 runs to 13 residues. CDR1 and CDR2 (germline): SGHNT, YENEEA. The CDR3 sequence: CASSLYFQDMQYF. CDR3 nucleotides: TGTGCCAGCAGCTTATATTTTCAAGATATGCAGTATTTT.

This clone was picked up one time. The chain links TRBV6-1 to TRBJ2-3; 10 bases agree with TRBD2. The J segment lost 4 bases and the V segment lost 2 bases, leaving 9 bases of the junction unmatched. Germline values: CDR1 MNHNS, CDR2 SASEGT. There are 17 residues in the CDR3. The CDR3 DNA reads as TGTGCCAGCAGTGAATGGGTGCTAGCGGGAGACTCAGATACGCAGTATTTT. This encodes CASSEWVLAGDSDTQYF.